Sequencing of this T cell receptor (beta chain) was carried out in a study of naive and memory T cell subsets. Two oligonucleotides, mixed equimolar, formed the beta constant-region primer covering TRBC1 and TRBC2. Four rounds of PCR amplified the ligated cDNA using nested alpha and beta constant-region primers plus SP2. A single record per CDR3 protein comes from TCRdb applying MiXCR to the UMI-ligation and nested PCR reads. The sample lists under 150,000 distinct CDR3 sequences, approximately 21% occurring once. General observations from the study: Especially in CD8 cells, naive repertoires contained a few larger clonotypes, possibly CD45RA-re-expressing memory cells. No ground truth validated the naive and memory repertoire findings.

Turning to this clonotype: Its antigen is unidentified.

The CDR3 spans 15 residues. Trimming took off 6 bases at V and 8 bases at J, with 17 bases between the two ends. Germline V gives CDR1 LGHNA, CDR2 YSLEER. Sequencing input: naive CD8+ T cells from blood. This sequence joins TRBV4-3 and TRBJ1-6; D is perhaps TRBD1 (6 bases). This receptor was taken from a human donor in good health. As DNA, the CDR3 is TGCGCCAGCAGTCTCGCTGGACAGCTGGATTCACCCCTCCACTTT. Translating it yields CASSLAGQLDSPLHF.